This T cell receptor (beta chain) was captured in a study of shared T cell receptors in the human thymus. Assay used: immunoSEQ multiplex PCR; TCRdb lists only in-frame clones, some missing. The sample lists 700,000 to 750,000 clones, roughly 88% seen once, with 0.008% to 0.011% in the top ten. V lost 7 bases to trimming and J lost 6 bases, with 19 bases between them. Germline CDR1 reads MNHEY; CDR2 reads SVGAGI. This CDR3 region has 14 residues. The same sample was also studied in work on human thymus T cells. That source notes: Infants served as donors; they were healthy and Finnish and were having corrective surgery for congenital heart defects.

The clonotype was recovered from a girl less than two years old with a congenital heart defect. The V gene is TRBV6-5, the J gene TRBJ2-7, with TRBD1 as a possible D gene (6 bases). The source material was thymocytes. The CDR3 DNA sequence: TGTGCCAGCAAAGAAAGGACAGTGGTCACCGAGCAGTACTTC. Encoded protein: CASKERTVVTEQYF.